The 14 T cell receptor beta chains below were found in one sample sequenced in a study of identical twins. Each CDR3 protein gets one entry after TCRdb re-called the 5' RACE reads with MiXCR. The sample yields around 490,000 distinct CDR3 sequences, about 20% seen once. These data were likewise used in another study, on yellow fever vaccine responses in identical twins.

Sequencing used CD4+ T cells sorted from blood. All receptors derive from a woman between 18 and 29 years old in good health.

This clonotype was seen a few times. The J gene is TRBJ2-7, the V gene TRBV20-1; D is ambiguous. V lost 5 bases to trimming and J lost 0 bases, with 11 bases between them. CDR1 and CDR2 from the germline V gene are DFQATT and SNEGSKA (reference sequence). The CDR3 contains 13 residues. CDR3 region: CSAPSASSYEQYF. CDR3 in DNA: TGCAGTGCTCCTTCCGCTAGCTCCTACGAGCAGTACTTC.

The chain carries TRBV12-3 or TRBV12-4 and TRBJ2-1; 9 bases map to TRBD2. V dropped 3 bases and J dropped 0; count of bases not matched to a gene: 6. The CDR3 is 17 amino acids. The CDR3: CASSFRLAESSYNEQFF. DNA for the CDR3: TGTGCCAGCAGTTTCAGACTAGCGGAAAGCTCCTACAATGAGCAGTTCTTC.

The chain has TRBV20-1 and TRBJ2-1, with no clear D. The CDR3 extends over 11 amino acids. V was cut by 6 bases and J by 8 bases, with 11 bases left in between. Germline-derived CDR1 and CDR2 are DFQATT and SNEGSKA (reference sequence). The CDR3 nucleotides read TGCAGTGCCGCACCCGGGCATGAGCAGTTCTTC. It is translated as CSAAPGHEQFF.

This clonotype was recorded a few times. This CDR3 reads CASSLTGTGGAGGPNEQFF. The CDR3 DNA reads as TGTGCCAGCAGCCTGACCGGGACAGGGGGAGCGGGGGGGCCTAATGAGCAGTTCTTC. The genes are TRBV11-2 and TRBJ2-1, with a tentative D call TRBD1 (11 bases). This CDR3 is built from 19 residues. V lost 5 bases, J lost 7 bases, and 30 bases lay in between. CDR1 is SGHAT and CDR2 is FQNNGV in the germline V gene.

The table lists this clonotype with a few counts. This rearrangement joins TRBV7-9 to TRBJ2-3; 11 positions match TRBD2. Trimming at V came to 5 bases and at J to 0 bases, leaving 7 bases not matched to a gene. Germline CDR1 SEHNR, CDR2 FQNEAQ (reference sequence). There are 17 residues in the CDR3. The CDR3 DNA sequence: TGTGCCAGCAGCACCCCTAGCGGGAGGAGGAGCACAGATACGCAGTATTTT. It specifies CASSTPSGRRSTDTQYF.

V gene TRBV12-3 or TRBV12-4 combines with J gene TRBJ1-1, with unresolved D. The V and J ends lost 6 bases and 8 bases respectively, with 10 bases between them. The CDR3 consists of 11 residues. CDR3 in DNA: TGTGCCAGCAGCCGACTGGGGGAAGCTTTCTTT. Its protein is CASSRLGEAFF.

This sequence joins TRBV18 and TRBJ2-7, with D maybe TRBD2 (5 bases). V lost 3 bases and J 11 bases, leaving 20 bases between the germline ends. Germline assignment: CDR1 KGHSH and CDR2 LQKENI. The CDR3 contains 14 residues. CDR3 DNA: TGTGCCAGCTCACCTGAGGTAGCTGGGGAGAAAAAGTACTTC. Protein sequence: CASSPEVAGEKKYF.

This chain uses TRBV20-1 with TRBJ2-2, with unresolved D. CDR3 length equals 12 residues. CDR1 and CDR2 (germline): DFQATT, SNEGSKA (reference sequence). V was cut by 6 bases and J by 2 bases, with 7 bases left in between. The CDR3 here is CSAVTNTGELFF. The CDR3, as DNA: TGCAGTGCCGTAACTAACACCGGGGAGCTGTTTTTT.

This clonotype has more than one count but fewer than ten. This chain connects TRBV3-1 to TRBJ2-7; 9 bases agree with TRBD1. Germline V gene lookup returns CDR1 LGHDT and CDR2 YNNKEL (reference sequence). The CDR3 loop spans 13 amino acids. V dropped 6 bases and J dropped 5; count of bases not matched to a gene: 5. The CDR3 here is CASRPQGANEQYF. CDR3 nucleotides: TGTGCCAGCAGGCCACAGGGGGCGAACGAGCAGTACTTC.

V gene TRBV20-1 combines with J gene TRBJ2-3, with TRBD2 matching 7 bases. V lost 3 bases and J lost 5; bases outside the gene matches: 8. The germline V gene encodes CDR1 DFQATT and CDR2 SNEGSKA (reference sequence). The CDR3 consists of 14 residues. Here the CDR3 DNA reads TGCAGTGCTAGTGGGGGGGTTCTGGGAGATACGCAGTATTTT. Protein: CSASGGVLGDTQYF.

The chain combines TRBV6-1 with TRBJ2-7, with 8 bases aligning to TRBD2. CDR3 length equals 15 residues. The V gene's germline CDR1 is MNHNS and CDR2 SASEGT. The junction had 12 bases not matched to a gene; V was cut back by 6 bases and J by 5 bases. The DNA for the CDR3 is TGTGCCAGCAGCCCGGGAGCCGGGGGGGAGGACGAGCAGTACTTC. It codes for CASSPGAGGEDEQYF.

The chain has TRBV15 and TRBJ2-3; TRBD2 matches at 8 bases. Looked up from germline, CDR1 is LNHNV and CDR2 is YYDKDF (reference sequence). The CDR3 totals 16 residues. Trimming cost V 4 bases and J 0 bases; bases outside gene matches: 6. DNA of the CDR3: TGTGCCACCAGCACGTTAGCGGGGACTAGCACAGATACGCAGTATTTT. This sequence encodes CATSTLAGTSTDTQYF.

V usage is TRBV11-2 and J usage is TRBJ1-2; 10 nucleotides match TRBD1. Per the germline V gene, CDR1 is SGHAT and CDR2 is FQNNGV. V trimming: 0 bases; J trimming: 5 bases; junction bases outside the gene matches: 9. This CDR3 contains 17 residues. This CDR3 is CASSLDRTGGNGYGYTF. The CDR3, as DNA: TGTGCCAGCAGCTTAGATCGGACAGGGGGGAACGGATATGGCTACACCTTC.

The chain joins TRBV7-1 to TRBJ1-1; tentatively, D is TRBD1 (5 bases). TRBV7-1 is an open reading frame whose function is uncertain. Trimming removed 2 bases at V and 5 bases at J, with 12 bases between. This CDR3 has 14 amino acids. The CDR3 loop reads CASSSQGSRTEAFF. The CDR3 DNA sequence: TGTGCCAGCAGCTCACAGGGTAGTCGGACTGAAGCTTTCTTT.